This TCR beta chain was sequenced for a study of response to subunit inactivated influenza vaccine. V lost 3 bases and J lost 8; bases outside the gene matches: 10. The length of the CDR3 is 16 residues. Per germline, CDR1 KGHDR and CDR2 SFDVKD. TCRdb re-derived calls from the RT-PCR reads in MiXCR, one entry per CDR3 protein. This table has roughly 710,000 distinct CDR3 sequences, around 15% appearing once. This clonotype was seen many times. The antigen is unknown. Regarding the study as a whole: A suggestion made by the authors is that each seasonal influenza vaccination recruits few new T cells.

The chain combines TRBV24-1 with TRBJ2-2, with 8 bases lining up with TRBD2. The clonotype originates from a man aged 45-60 years who received an inactivated influenza vaccine. Sequences were derived from PBMCs from blood, sampled 14 to 15 days before vaccination. The CDR3 nucleotides read TGTGCCACCAGTGATGAAGGACTAGCCCTAAGAGGGGAGCTGTTTTTT. It translates to CATSDEGLALRGELFF.